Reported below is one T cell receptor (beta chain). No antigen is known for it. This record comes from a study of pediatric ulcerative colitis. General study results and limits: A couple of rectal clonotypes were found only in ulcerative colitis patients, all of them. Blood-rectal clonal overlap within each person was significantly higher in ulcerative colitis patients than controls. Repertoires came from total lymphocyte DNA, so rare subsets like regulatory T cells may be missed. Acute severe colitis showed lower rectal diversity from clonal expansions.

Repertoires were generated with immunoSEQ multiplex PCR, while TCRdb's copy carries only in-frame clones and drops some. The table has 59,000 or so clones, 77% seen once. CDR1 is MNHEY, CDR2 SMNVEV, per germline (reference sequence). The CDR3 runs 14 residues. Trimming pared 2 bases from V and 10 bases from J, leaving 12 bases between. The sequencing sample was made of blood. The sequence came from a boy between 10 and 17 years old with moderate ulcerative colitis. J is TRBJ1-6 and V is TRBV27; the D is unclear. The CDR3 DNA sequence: TGTGCCAGCAGTTTAATCGGTTTGGGGTCACCCCTCCACTTT. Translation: CASSLIGLGSPLHF.